What follows are 17 T cell receptor beta chains derived from one specimen sequenced in a study of radiation and T cells in renal cell carcinoma (dated by TCRdb to 2018 to 2021). What the time point label conveys for this sample: blood 4 weeks post-SBRT, at nephrectomy. This specimen's treatment or condition label, per the study, means: 15 Gy SBRT to primary tumor, nephrectomy 4 weeks later. Libraries came from the immunoSEQ multiplex PCR assay. As stored in TCRdb, this immuneACCESS dataset retains in-frame rearrangements with V and J assigned. A fraction of the clones does not appear; measured against another copy, unresolved V genes explain less than half of the discrepancy, and the remainder lacks a known reason. The sample has under 200,000 clones on record, roughly 90% of them singletons. Over 9% of the sample comes from the top ten. The sample here was blood, taken from a patient whose treatment included radiotherapy and nephrectomy. The receptors stem from a woman between 50 and 59 years old with renal cell carcinoma.

This chain connects TRBV6-1 to TRBJ2-4; TRBD1 aligns across 7 bases. With 7 bases clipped from V and 1 base from J, the junction kept 4 bases outside the gene matches. This CDR3 has 14 amino acids. Per germline, CDR1 MNHNS and CDR2 SASEGT. CDR3 sequence (DNA): TGTGCCAGCATTATGGACAGGGCCAAAAACATTCAGTACTTC. It codes for CASIMDRAKNIQYF.

The rearrangement uses TRBV9 and TRBJ1-4; D remains unclear. The CDR3 consists of 15 residues. V lost 0 bases to trimming and J lost 1 base, with 7 bases between them. Germline V gene data show CDR1 as SGDLS and CDR2 as YYNGEE. The CDR3 here is CASSVGPQTNEKLFF. The DNA for the CDR3 is TGTGCCAGCAGCGTAGGTCCCCAAACTAATGAAAAACTGTTTTTT.

V usage is TRBV13 and J usage is TRBJ1-6; 9 bases agree with TRBD1. V dropped 3 bases and J dropped 9; count of bases not matched to a gene: 9. The length of the CDR3 is 16 residues. Germline CDR1 is PRHDT and CDR2 is FYEKMQ (reference sequence). This CDR3 reads CASSFTPGTGFSPLHF. Here the CDR3 DNA reads TGTGCCAGCAGCTTTACACCCGGGACAGGGTTTTCACCCCTCCACTTT.

This clone was counted a single time. One end of the junction is discordant with germline, which a read error may explain. The rearrangement links TRBV7-9 to TRBJ2-1; 11 bases line up with TRBD2. Germline-derived CDR1 and CDR2 are SEHNR and FQNEAQ (reference sequence). The CDR3 is 14 amino acids. CDR3 protein: CLAIAGGLDNEQFF. In DNA, the CDR3 is TGCCTGGCGATAGCGGGGGGGCTGGACAATGAGCAGTTCTTC.

The V and J genes are TRBV9 and TRBJ1-2; D is ambiguous. This CDR3 has 16 residues. V was clipped by 0 bases and J by 6 bases, with 18 bases between them. Per the germline V gene, CDR1 is SGDLS and CDR2 is YYNGEE. CDR3 loop: CASSVGADLPSNGYTF. The CDR3 coding sequence is TGTGCCAGCAGCGTAGGGGCAGATCTGCCCTCGAATGGCTACACCTTC.

This rearrangement joins TRBV12-5 to TRBJ1-6, with no clear D. Germline CDR1 and CDR2: LGHNT and FRNRAP. The CDR3 length is 12 residues. The V end lost 1 base, the J end lost 12 bases, and 7 bases lay between the germline ends. CDR3 in amino acids: CASGLEAGPLHF. CDR3 DNA: TGTGCTAGTGGTTTGGAGGCCGGACCCCTCCACTTT.

The chain joins TRBV7-2 to TRBJ2-5; 7 bases map to TRBD2. The CDR3 runs 15 residues. Germline CDR1 and CDR2: SGHTA and FQGNSA. Losses at the gene ends were 1 base for V and 6 bases for J; bases not matched to a gene: 8. DNA for the CDR3: TGTGCCAGCAGCTTAGAAGCGGGGCGCGGTAAGACCCAGTACTTC. It translates to CASSLEAGRGKTQYF.

The chain is built from TRBV2 and TRBJ2-7; maybe TRBD1 (5 bases). This CDR3 has 16 residues. From germline, CDR1 is SNHLY and CDR2 FYNNEI. V was pared by 7 bases and J by 0 bases, with 19 bases between. The DNA of the CDR3 is TGTGCCAGCATCGTAGACAGCCCCCCCAACTCCTACGAGCAGTACTTC. The encoded protein is CASIVDSPPNSYEQYF.

The count of this clone is one. V gene TRBV5-3 combines with J gene TRBJ1-5, with a possible D match to TRBD1 (6 bases). TRBV5-3 is identified as an open reading frame with a role that is uncertain. V was shortened by 2 bases and J by 6 bases, with 15 bases between the two germline ends. The CDR3 loop spans 15 amino acids. DNA of the CDR3: TGTGCCAGAAGCTTAGGGGGTACGGTGGGTCAGCCCCAGCATTTT. Its translation is CARSLGGTVGQPQHF.

This chain uses TRBV19 with TRBJ2-2, with 9 bases that match TRBD1. The CDR3 runs 17 residues. V was clipped by 4 bases and J by 2 bases; unmatched bases: 8. The V gene's germline CDR1 is LNHDA and CDR2 SQIVND (reference sequence). DNA of the CDR3: TGTGCCAGTAGTACCCGCCGGGGACAGGGCAACACCGGGGAGCTGTTTTTT. This gives the protein CASSTRRGQGNTGELFF.

This clone was seen a single time. The CDR3, as DNA: TGTGCCAGCAGCGTCAGGGGGAGTCACTCCTACGAGCAGTACTTC. This encodes CASSVRGSHSYEQYF. The rearrangement joins TRBV13 to TRBJ2-7; the match to TRBD1 covers 7 bases. The length of the CDR3 is 15 residues. Germline V gene sequence: CDR1 PRHDT, CDR2 FYEKMQ (reference sequence). J was trimmed by 0 bases and V by 5 bases; bases with no gene match: 7.

This chain connects TRBV7-6 to TRBJ2-6, with D unclear. Germline-derived CDR1 and CDR2 are SGHVS and FNYEAQ. The V and J ends lost 1 base and 1 base respectively, with 5 bases between them. The CDR3 spans 15 residues. CDR3 region: CASSLVRSGANVLTF. For the CDR3, the DNA is TGTGCCAGCAGCTTAGTGAGATCTGGGGCCAACGTCCTGACTTTC.

The rearrangement joins TRBV18 to TRBJ1-6; D call uncertain. The CDR3 has 15 residues. V lost 6 bases and J lost 6, with 15 bases in between. In germline, CDR1 is KGHSH, CDR2 LQKENI. CDR3 protein: CASSTSLVINSPLHF. In nucleotides, the CDR3 is TGTGCCAGCTCCACAAGTTTGGTGATTAATTCACCCCTCCACTTT.

The chain combines TRBV6-6 with TRBJ1-2; 7 positions match TRBD1. The CDR3 covers 13 residues. Germline loops: CDR1 MNHNY, CDR2 SVGAGI (reference sequence). The ends lost 7 bases at V and 4 bases at J; junction bases unmatched: 6. The CDR3 DNA sequence: TGTGCCAGCACCAGGGGGGTGGGCTATGGCTACACCTTC. Translating gives CASTRGVGYGYTF.

The chain links TRBV29-1 to TRBJ1-2; D is unresolved. The CDR3 is 12 residues long. Trimming pared 3 bases from V and 4 bases from J, leaving 9 bases between. Per the germline V gene, CDR1 is SQVTM and CDR2 is ANQGSEA. As DNA, the CDR3 is TGCAGCGTTGACAGAGGTACCTATGGCTACACCTTC. Translated, it gives CSVDRGTYGYTF.

The chain carries TRBV6-5 and TRBJ2-7; D assignment may be TRBD1 or TRBD2 (5 bases each). Germline assignment: CDR1 MNHEY and CDR2 SVGAGI. CDR3 size: 15 residues. The ends were cut back, 0 bases at V and 4 bases at J, with 13 bases in the middle. The CDR3 region has the DNA TGTGCCAGCAGTTACTCGGGGGACCCCCAATACGAGCAGTACTTC. This translates into CASSYSGDPQYEQYF.

The rearrangement joins TRBV19 to TRBJ1-1; the D is unclear. With 6 bases removed from V and 0 bases from J, the gap between germline ends came to 23 bases. The CDR3 has 18 residues. The germline V gene has CDR1 LNHDA and CDR2 SQIVND (reference sequence). This chain's CDR3 is CASRVRSNGVGMNTEAFF. The CDR3 bases are TGTGCCAGTAGAGTAAGGTCAAACGGGGTGGGGATGAACACTGAAGCTTTCTTT.